A selection of T cell receptor beta chains follows, all from one sample in a study of cytomegalovirus exposure and HLA in healthy donors. Only in-frame clones appear in the TCRdb table, and some are missing; sequencing was by immunoSEQ multiplex PCR. The sample carries 120,000 or so clones, about 82% recorded once. Sequencing was performed on PBMCs. Source of these receptors: a young man in good health and CMV-seronegative. Both conserved end residues are part of each CDR3.

v_call: TRBV4-1; j_call: TRBJ2-5; cdr3_aa: CASSQVLDREQETQYF
v_call: TRBV4-1; j_call: TRBJ1-2; cdr3_aa: CASSYAPDRAGYGYTF
v_call: TRBV19; j_call: TRBJ2-7; cdr3_aa: CASRTGLAGSYEQYF
v_call: TRBV6-4; j_call: TRBJ2-1; cdr3_aa: CASSDNGGGLINEQFF
v_call: TRBV5-1; j_call: TRBJ2-2; cdr3_aa: CASRPRGVTGELFF
v_call: TRBV6-5; j_call: TRBJ2-7; cdr3_aa: CASGLRGAGGEQYF
v_call: TRBV9; j_call: TRBJ1-2; cdr3_aa: CASSPDSYGYTF
v_call: TRBV5-1; j_call: TRBJ2-1; cdr3_aa: CASSLRLAALNEQFF
v_call: TRBV6-5; j_call: TRBJ1-2; cdr3_aa: CASSYSGGRYGYTF
v_call: TRBV6-9; j_call: TRBJ2-5; cdr3_aa: CASSYRLAGGKTQYF
v_call: TRBV7-2; j_call: TRBJ2-3; cdr3_aa: CASSLGPPVVDTQYF
v_call: TRBV27; j_call: TRBJ1-1; cdr3_aa: CAAGFGPEAFF
v_call: TRBV9; j_call: TRBJ1-2; cdr3_aa: CASSVSGTDYGYTF
v_call: TRBV5-1; j_call: TRBJ1-4; cdr3_aa: CASSLERGNEKLFF
v_call: TRBV18; j_call: TRBJ2-7; cdr3_aa: CASSHPGQGSYEQYF
v_call: TRBV6-1; j_call: TRBJ2-5; cdr3_aa: CASSETLAGGPRETQYF
v_call: TRBV6-1; j_call: TRBJ2-1; cdr3_aa: CASSRFERANEQFF
v_call: TRBV18; j_call: TRBJ2-7; cdr3_aa: CASSPPTRPGEYEQYF
v_call: TRBV30; j_call: TRBJ1-1; cdr3_aa: CAWSRGGDTEAFF
v_call: TRBV7-9; j_call: TRBJ1-5; cdr3_aa: CASSFGDQPQHF
v_call: TRBV6-6; j_call: TRBJ2-7; cdr3_aa: CASSLNRYEQYF
v_call: TRBV7-7; j_call: TRBJ1-4; cdr3_aa: CASSRGQGREKLFF
v_call: TRBV6-5; j_call: TRBJ2-7; cdr3_aa: CASSAASPYEQYF
v_call: TRBV7-6; j_call: TRBJ2-7; cdr3_aa: CASSNYPGTSGGSYEQYF
v_call: TRBV19; j_call: TRBJ2-5; cdr3_aa: CASSIGTGGLQETQYF
v_call: TRBV7-6; j_call: TRBJ2-5; cdr3_aa: CASSREETQYF
v_call: TRBV13; j_call: TRBJ2-7; cdr3_aa: CASSLGRRARVGEQYF
v_call: TRBV4-2; j_call: TRBJ2-1; cdr3_aa: CASSQTGRATYNEQFF
v_call: TRBV5-1; j_call: TRBJ1-1; cdr3_aa: CASSLDATGNTEAFF
v_call: TRBV6-6; j_call: TRBJ1-4; cdr3_aa: CASRWGATNEKLFF
v_call: TRBV19; j_call: TRBJ1-1; cdr3_aa: CASSAKMNTEAFF
v_call: TRBV27; j_call: TRBJ2-1; cdr3_aa: CASSFGTSGSFLYEQFF
v_call: TRBV23-1; j_call: TRBJ2-2; cdr3_aa: CASSQSIGQGDGELFF
v_call: TRBV7-9; j_call: TRBJ1-4; cdr3_aa: CASSLSEGVNEKLFF
v_call: TRBV27; j_call: TRBJ2-5; cdr3_aa: CASSLSTWGAQYF
v_call: TRBV5-6; j_call: TRBJ2-1; cdr3_aa: CASTFSILAGEDNEQFF
v_call: TRBV11-2; j_call: TRBJ1-1; cdr3_aa: CASSLGTIKSEAFF
v_call: TRBV5-6; j_call: TRBJ1-5; cdr3_aa: CASSAGTGNQPQHF
v_call: TRBV6-5; j_call: TRBJ2-2; cdr3_aa: CASSRPGTGAGELFF
v_call: TRBV5-6; j_call: TRBJ2-1; cdr3_aa: CASSLWRSDYNEQFF
v_call: TRBV5-1; j_call: TRBJ1-2; cdr3_aa: CASSLAQGSEYGYTF
v_call: TRBV30; j_call: TRBJ1-2; cdr3_aa: CACTRTGGVGYTF
v_call: TRBV29-1; j_call: TRBJ1-1; cdr3_aa: CTQSRGTEAFF
v_call: TRBV5-1; j_call: TRBJ2-5; cdr3_aa: CASSLGRGGQETQYF
v_call: TRBV19; j_call: TRBJ2-2; cdr3_aa: CASSTRTAPTGELFF
v_call: TRBV6-7; j_call: TRBJ2-6; cdr3_aa: CASTKQDQSGANVLTF
v_call: TRBV7-2; j_call: TRBJ2-1; cdr3_aa: CASSLWGQGQSEQFF
v_call: TRBV7-7; j_call: TRBJ2-5; cdr3_aa: CASSLGAGVGETQYF
v_call: TRBV6-5; j_call: TRBJ1-1; cdr3_aa: CASTPTKGVGEAFF
v_call: TRBV12-5; j_call: TRBJ2-7; cdr3_aa: CASGLEQGAYEQYF
v_call: TRBV15; j_call: TRBJ1-4; cdr3_aa: CATSRAETGGLTNEKLFF
v_call: TRBV6-4; j_call: TRBJ1-5; cdr3_aa: CASSRGANQPQHF
v_call: TRBV15; j_call: TRBJ1-6; cdr3_aa: CATSRDTGNNSPLHF
v_call: TRBV29-1; j_call: TRBJ2-7; cdr3_aa: CSVEKPGQVSYEQYF
v_call: TRBV4-2; j_call: TRBJ2-7; cdr3_aa: CASSQERSYEQYF